This T cell receptor (beta chain) emerged from a study of PD-L1 blockade in urothelial cancer. Clones were sequenced by immunoSEQ multiplex PCR, and TCRdb holds only the in-frame ones, with some missing. The sample has roughly 40,000 clones, roughly 90% seen once. Time point: pretreatment peripheral blood. The J segment lost 4 bases and the V segment lost 5 bases, leaving 8 bases of the junction unmatched. From germline, CDR1 is MDHEN and CDR2 SYDVKM. The CDR3 contains 14 residues. This clonotype was obtained from a donor aged 40 or older with urothelial cancer. This sequence joins TRBV28 and TRBJ2-7, with 7 bases aligning to TRBD2. The source material was PBMCs, sampled around atezolizumab (anti-PD-L1) treatment. The CDR3 here is CASSLGRARYEQYF. The CDR3 DNA is TGTGCCAGCAGTCTTGGGAGGGCGCGGTACGAGCAGTACTTC.